This is a list of T cell receptor beta chains from one sample in a study of blood T cell repertoires in COVID-19. TCRdb keeps only in-frame clones here, not all; method: immunoSEQ multiplex PCR. The table records roughly 220,000 clones, approximately 83% of them present only once. The sequenced sample was peripheral blood. Every receptor here comes from a woman aged 55-70 years with acute or convalescent COVID-19. The CDR3 runs from the conserved cysteine through the conserved F or W. A D gene is named only where the DNA matches it firmly. Not all rows give a size; the values are once, few, many and, for expanded clones, a class.

clone_size,d_call,j_call,v_call,cdr3_length,cdr3_nt,cdr3_aa
-,TRBD1,TRBJ1-2,TRBV9,14,TGTGCCAGCAGCCCATACGGGACAGGGTATGGCTACACCTTC,CASSPYGTGYGYTF
-,-,TRBJ1-5,TRBV5-6,16,TGTGCCAGCAGCTTGAGACGGGTTTTGGGCAATCAGCCCCAGCATTTT,CASSLRRVLGNQPQHF
-,TRBD2,TRBJ2-7,TRBV19,15,TGTGCCAGTAGTATAGTAGCGGGTTCCTCCTACGAGCAGTACTTC,CASSIVAGSSYEQYF
once,TRBD1,TRBJ1-4,TRBV12-3/TRBV12-4,12,TGTGCCAGCAGTCCAACAGGGGGAAAACTGTTTTTT,CASSPTGGKLFF
-,TRBD1,TRBJ2-7,TRBV4-3,15,TGCGCCAGCAGCCAAGAAAGGACAGGGATTTACGAGCAGTACTTC,CASSQERTGIYEQYF
-,TRBD2,TRBJ2-1,TRBV3-1/TRBV3-2,13,TGTGCCAGCAGTCTAGCGGGGGGTTCGGAGCAGTTCTTC,CASSLAGGSEQFF
-,-,TRBJ1-5,TRBV6-1,17,TGTGCCAGCAGTGAAGCCATAATACGGGGTCGCAATCAGCCCCAGCATTTT,CASSEAIIRGRNQPQHF
-,-,TRBJ1-2,TRBV7-2,13,TGTGCCAGCAGCCCTCAGGTCCTCTATGGCTACACCTTC,CASSPQVLYGYTF
-,-,TRBJ1-5,TRBV6-6,15,TGTGCCAGCAGTTATCAGGGTGGGTCATCTCAGCCCCAGCATTTT,CASSYQGGSSQPQHF
-,TRBD1,TRBJ1-6,TRBV6-4,15,TGTGCCAGCAGTGACCCAAGACAGGGGGATTCACCCCTCCACTTT,CASSDPRQGDSPLHF
-,-,TRBJ1-2,TRBV2,12,TGTGCCAGCATTCAGGTTGCATATGGCTACACCTTC,CASIQVAYGYTF
-,-,TRBJ2-2,TRBV6-2/TRBV6-3,15,TGTGCCAGCAGTTACGGGGCCATACGCACCGGGGAGCTGTTTTTT,CASSYGAIRTGELFF
-,TRBD1,TRBJ2-2,TRBV5-8,15,TGTGCCAGCGCTTCCGGGACAGCGAACACCGGGGAGCTGTTTTTT,CASASGTANTGELFF
-,TRBD2,TRBJ2-1,TRBV2,15,TGTGCCAGCAGTTCTAATAGCGGGGGGTACAATGAGCAGTTCTTC,CASSSNSGGYNEQFF
-,TRBD2,TRBJ2-1,TRBV18,16,TGTGCCAGCTCACCACCCCTAGCGGGGATCTACAATGAGCAGTTCTTC,CASSPPLAGIYNEQFF
-,-,TRBJ1-2,TRBV19,12,TGTGCCAGTAAAGGGACTGCCTATGGCTACACCTTC,CASKGTAYGYTF
few,TRBD1,TRBJ1-3,TRBV9,17,TGTGCCAGCAGCGCGGGTGGGAGGACAGGGGGAGGAAACACCATATATTTT,CASSAGGRTGGGNTIYF
-,-,TRBJ1-1,TRBV18,16,TGTGCCAGCTCACCAGATTCAAACAGGGTATACACTGAAGCTTTCTTT,CASSPDSNRVYTEAFF
-,TRBD2,TRBJ2-1,TRBV3-1/TRBV3-2,15,TGTGCCACCGCGGGACTAGCGGGGACTAACAATGAGCAGTTCTTC,CATAGLAGTNNEQFF
-,TRBD1,TRBJ1-2,TRBV2,14,TGTGCCAGCAGGGGGAGAGGGGGCGGTAGTGGCTACACCTTC,CASRGRGGGSGYTF
-,-,TRBJ1-1,TRBV30,16,TGTGCCTGGAACCATCGCAGCACAGGGTTAAGCACTGAAGCTTTCTTT,CAWNHRSTGLSTEAFF
-,-,TRBJ1-6,TRBV27,15,TGTGCCAGCAAACAAGGGGGGGCCCGAAATTCACCCCTCCACTTT,CASKQGGARNSPLHF
-,TRBD1,TRBJ2-7,TRBV7-9,14,TGTGCCAGCAGCTTAGTGGGCAGGGGGTACGAGCAGTACTTC,CASSLVGRGYEQYF
few,-,TRBJ1-4,TRBV28,13,TGTGCCAGCAGTTGGGGCTTTAATGAAAAACTGTTTTTT,CASSWGFNEKLFF
-,TRBD1,TRBJ1-3,TRBV9,16,TGTGCCAGCAGCAAGAGTCAGGGGGCGGATGGAAACACCATATATTTT,CASSKSQGADGNTIYF
-,-,TRBJ1-2,TRBV2,15,TGTGCCAGCAGTGAAAGACAGGAACCTCGCTATGGCTACACCTTC,CASSERQEPRYGYTF
-,-,TRBJ2-3,TRBV5-6,13,TGTGCCAGCAGCCACCGAGGGTCAGATACGCAGTATTTT,CASSHRGSDTQYF
-,TRBD1,TRBJ2-5,TRBV28,18,TGTGCCAGCAGTTCATCCAACAGGGGTCTAACATTCCAAGAGACCCAGTACTTC,CASSSSNRGLTFQETQYF
once,TRBD1,TRBJ1-1,TRBV5-1,15,TGCGCCAGCAGCTCGCTGACAGGGTCGAACACTGAAGCTTTCTTT,CASSSLTGSNTEAFF
-,TRBD1,TRBJ1-2,TRBV3-1/TRBV3-2,14,TGTGCCAGCAGCCAACATCACACAGGGGATGGCTACACCTTC,CASSQHHTGDGYTF